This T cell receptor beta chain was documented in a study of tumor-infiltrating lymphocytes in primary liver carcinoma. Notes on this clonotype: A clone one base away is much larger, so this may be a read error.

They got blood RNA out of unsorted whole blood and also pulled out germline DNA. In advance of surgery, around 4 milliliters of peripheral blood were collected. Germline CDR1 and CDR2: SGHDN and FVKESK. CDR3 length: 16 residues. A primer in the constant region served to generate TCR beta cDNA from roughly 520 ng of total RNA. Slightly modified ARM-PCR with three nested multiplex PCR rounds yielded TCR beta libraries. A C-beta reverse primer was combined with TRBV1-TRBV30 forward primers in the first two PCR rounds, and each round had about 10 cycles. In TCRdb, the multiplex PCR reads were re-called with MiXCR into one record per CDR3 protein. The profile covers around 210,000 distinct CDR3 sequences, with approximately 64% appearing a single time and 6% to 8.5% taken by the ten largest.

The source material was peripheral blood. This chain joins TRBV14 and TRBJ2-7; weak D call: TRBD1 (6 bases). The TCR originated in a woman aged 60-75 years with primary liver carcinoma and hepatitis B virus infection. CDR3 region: CASSLLPNRAAYKQYF. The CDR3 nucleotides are TGTGCCAGCAGCCTACTGCCGAACAGGGCAGCCTACAAGCAGTACTTC.